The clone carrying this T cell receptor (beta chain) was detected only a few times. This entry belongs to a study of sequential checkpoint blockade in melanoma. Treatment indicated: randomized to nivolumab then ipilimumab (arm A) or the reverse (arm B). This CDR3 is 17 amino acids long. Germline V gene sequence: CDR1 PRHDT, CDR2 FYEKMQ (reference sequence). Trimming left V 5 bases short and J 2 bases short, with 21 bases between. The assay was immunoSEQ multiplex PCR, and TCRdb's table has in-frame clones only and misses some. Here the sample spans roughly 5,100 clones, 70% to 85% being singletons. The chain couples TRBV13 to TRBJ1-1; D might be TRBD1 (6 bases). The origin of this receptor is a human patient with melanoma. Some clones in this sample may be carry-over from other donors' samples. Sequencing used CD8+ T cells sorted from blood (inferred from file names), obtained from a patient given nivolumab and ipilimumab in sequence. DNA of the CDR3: TGTGCCAGCAGCCCCGGGACACGGGGCCCGCAAAACACTGAAGCTTTCTTT. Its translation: CASSPGTRGPQNTEAFF. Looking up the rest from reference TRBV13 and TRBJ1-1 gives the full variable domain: AAGVIQSPRHLIKEKRETATLKCYPIPRHDTVYWYQQGPGQDPQFLISFYEKMQSDKGSIPDRFSAQQFSDYHSELNMSSLELGDSALYFCASSPGTRGPQNTEAFFGQGTRLTVV.